This TCR beta chain was sequenced during a study of CD8+CD57+ T cells in acquired aplastic anemia. Overall study context: Sorted CD4+ and CD8+ cells gave a mean 3.2 ug DNA, range about 0.19 to 27.4 ug.

Profiling of TCR beta VDJ combinations and CDR3 sequences used genomic DNA as template. One entry per CDR3 protein, called by TCRdb with MiXCR from the reads. The sample consists of about 200,000 distinct CDR3 sequences, over 55% of them appearing once. CDR1 is DFQATT, CDR2 SNEGSKA, per germline (reference sequence). The ends were cut back, 0 bases at V and 0 bases at J, with 6 bases in the middle. The CDR3 runs 13 residues. All sequencing subjects had displayed CD8+CD57+ cell expansion on flow cytometry. Severe acquired aplastic anemia was present in every patient. There was no therapy given to any patient before the blood sampling took place. This clonotype was seen more than once but under ten times. Its antigen is unidentified. Regarding the study as a whole: A significant difference in CD8+ Simpson's diversity between patients and controls was not found.

This chain connects TRBV20-1 to TRBJ2-7; D is undetermined. The source is a human donor with aplastic anemia. Source material: sorted CD4+, CD8+, or CD8+CD57+ T cells (not recorded which) from PBMCs. The CDR3 nucleotides are TGCAGTGCTAGAGAGGGTTACTCCTACGAGCAGTACTTC. It encodes CSAREGYSYEQYF.